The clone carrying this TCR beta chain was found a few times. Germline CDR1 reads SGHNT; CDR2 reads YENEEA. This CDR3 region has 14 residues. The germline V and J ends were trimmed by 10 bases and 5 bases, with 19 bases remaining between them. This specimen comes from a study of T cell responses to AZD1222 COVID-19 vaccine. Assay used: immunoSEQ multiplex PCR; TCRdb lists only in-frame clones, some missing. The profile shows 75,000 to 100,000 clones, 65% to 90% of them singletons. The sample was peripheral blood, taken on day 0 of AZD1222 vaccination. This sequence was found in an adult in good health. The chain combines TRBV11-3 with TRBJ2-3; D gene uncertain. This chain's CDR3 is CATKLSDIEDTQYF. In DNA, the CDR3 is TGTGCCACCAAGCTATCTGATATCGAAGATACGCAGTATTTT.